These 8 T cell receptor beta chains share one sample of origin, sequenced in a study of T-cell memory formation after mild COVID-19. TCRdb fed the 5' RACE reads into MiXCR, producing one record per CDR3 protein. The table has 250,000 to 400,000 distinct CDR3 sequences, more than 13% seen once. Source material: PBMCs or a T cell subset sorted from them (not recorded which). The receptor source for this set is a man between 18 and 29 years old who had mild COVID-19 (a few samples of this study predate the infection). Cell type and time point are not known.

The genes are TRBV4-1 and TRBJ2-3; D is ambiguous. V was shortened by 4 bases and J by 8 bases, with 10 bases between the two germline ends. The CDR3 has 12 residues. The germline gives CDR1 MGHRA, CDR2 YSYEKL. This CDR3 reads CASSPFPGTQYF. As DNA, the CDR3 is TGCGCCAGCAGCCCTTTCCCTGGTACGCAGTATTTT.

The sample holds a few counts of this clonotype. V usage is TRBV11-2 and J usage is TRBJ2-5, with unresolved D. The CDR3 is made up of 13 amino acids. V lost 8 bases and J 2 bases, leaving 12 bases between the germline ends. The germline gives CDR1 SGHAT, CDR2 FQNNGV. The CDR3 region is CASARTRQETQYF. CDR3 nucleotide sequence: TGTGCCAGCGCCCGGACCAGGCAAGAGACCCAGTACTTC.

This chain joins TRBV7-2 and TRBJ2-3; 9 bases fit TRBD2. The J segment lost 2 bases and the V segment lost 5 bases, leaving 8 bases of the junction unmatched. Germline CDR1 and CDR2: SGHTA and FQGNSA. The CDR3 is 16 residues long. The CDR3 region has the DNA TGTGCCAGCAGCCTAGGGCTAGCGGGGCACACAGATACGCAGTATTTT. Its protein is CASSLGLAGHTDTQYF.

The chain uses TRBV7-8 and TRBJ2-1, with D possibly TRBD1 on 5 matching bases. The germline V gene has CDR1 SGHVS and CDR2 FQNEAQ. This CDR3 has 15 residues. V was cut by 3 bases and J by 2 bases, with 11 bases left in between. The CDR3 nucleotides read TGTGCCAGCAGCTTGAGACAGACGACCTACAATGAGCAGTTCTTC. It yields the protein CASSLRQTTYNEQFF.

This clonotype was detected only a few times. This chain connects TRBV9 to TRBJ2-5; 7 nucleotides align to TRBD1. Per germline, CDR1 SGDLS and CDR2 YYNGEE. CDR3 length: 16 residues. Trimming took 4 bases from V and 3 from J; bases not matched to a gene: 12. Written as DNA, the CDR3 is TGTGCCAGCAGCCTCGAGGGGGCAGGGGTGGAAGAGACCCAGTACTTC. Translating it yields CASSLEGAGVEETQYF.

The rearrangement uses TRBV6-1 and TRBJ2-1; 7 positions match TRBD1. Per germline, CDR1 MNHNS and CDR2 SASEGT. The CDR3 covers 14 residues. The V segment lost 3 bases and the J segment 6 bases; nucleotides outside the gene matches: 5. The CDR3 DNA sequence: TGTGCCAGCAGTGAGACAGGGTGGATCAATGAGCAGTTCTTC. Encoded protein: CASSETGWINEQFF.

The V call is TRBV6-6, the J call TRBJ2-4; D unclear. Per the germline V gene, CDR1 is MNHNY and CDR2 is SVGAGI (reference sequence). There are 17 residues in the CDR3. Deletions cut 6 bases from V and 0 bases from J, with 18 bases between. The CDR3 here is CASRFTGQAIAKNIQYF. In DNA, the CDR3 is TGTGCCAGCAGATTTACCGGGCAAGCAATAGCCAAAAACATTCAGTACTTC.

The chain has TRBV12-3 or TRBV12-4 and TRBJ1-2; no clear D gene. Trimming removed 6 bases at V and 2 bases at J, with 10 bases between. This CDR3 has 13 amino acids. CDR3 nucleotide sequence: TGTGCCAGCAGCCGGGTACTGAACTATGGCTACACCTTC. Amino acids: CASSRVLNYGYTF.